The 22 T cell receptor beta chains below all came from one sample that was sequenced in a study of blood T cell repertoires in COVID-19. TCRdb's copy holds only in-frame clones and misses some; the assay was immunoSEQ multiplex PCR. Among 75,000 to 95,000 clones, about 80% were seen once, and the ten largest hold 9.5% to 15%. Material: peripheral blood. These TCRs come from a woman aged 35 to 49 with active or convalescent COVID-19.

This clone appeared a single time. The CDR3: CASLFHGYTF. DNA of the CDR3: TGTGCCTCATTGTTCCATGGCTACACCTTC. The genes are TRBV30 and TRBJ1-2; no firm D call. CDR1 is GTSNPN and CDR2 is SVGIG in the germline V gene (reference sequence). The CDR3 is 10 residues long. V gave up 7 bases and J gave up 6 bases, with 9 bases separating them.

As to this clone: The same CDR3 is also encoded by other DNA sequences in this sample. The chain carries TRBV10-3 and TRBJ2-3, with 8 bases that match TRBD1. Germline trimming cut 7 bases from V and 1 base from J; bases unmatched to any gene: 7. The CDR3 is 15 amino acids. CDR1 and CDR2 from the germline V gene are ENHRY and SYGVKD. For the CDR3, the DNA is TGTGCCATCAACAAAGACAGGGGCGGCACAGATACGCAGTATTTT. Translated, it gives CAINKDRGGTDTQYF.

The rearrangement uses TRBV21-1 and TRBJ2-6; TRBD2 was called by the table and not checked on the DNA. TRBV21-1 is recorded as a pseudogene. The CDR3 spans 16 residues. This chain's CDR3 is CASSKRGGSGANVLTF. As DNA, the CDR3 is TGTGCCAGCAGCAAACGCGGGGGATCGGGGGCCAACGTCCTGACTTTC.

This clone was recorded a few times. The chain combines TRBV3-1 (or the pseudogene TRBV3-2) with TRBJ1-2; no clear D gene. Germline V gene sequence: CDR1 LGHDT, CDR2 YNNKEL (reference sequence). The CDR3 totals 14 residues. Deletions cut 4 bases from V and 4 bases from J, with 13 bases between. The CDR3 DNA follows: TGTGCCAGCAGCCCCTGGACGGAGGGCTATGGCTACACCTTC. Translated, it gives CASSPWTEGYGYTF.

The chain recombines TRBV30 with TRBJ2-5; 8 bases are a match to TRBD2. The ends lost 3 bases at V and 1 base at J; junction bases unmatched: 1. The CDR3 has 13 amino acids. Germline CDR1 and CDR2: GTSNPN and SVGIG (reference sequence). CDR3 DNA: TGTGCCTGGAGAACTAGCGGCCAAGAGACCCAGTACTTC. Protein: CAWRTSGQETQYF. Complete variable domain (other parts from reference TRBV30 and TRBJ2-5): SQTIHQWPATLVQPVGSPLSLECTVEGTSNPNLYWYRQAAGRGLQLLFYSVGIGQISSEVPQNLSASRPQDRQFILSSKKLLLSDSGFYLCAWRTSGQETQYFGPGTRLLVL.

The gene calls are TRBV14 and TRBJ1-1, with TRBD1 matching 8 bases. This CDR3 has 15 residues. The trim removed 5 bases at V and 4 bases at J, leaving 9 bases unmatched. The V gene's germline CDR1 is SGHDN and CDR2 FVKESK. CDR3 sequence reads: CASSAQGARSTEAFF. The CDR3 nucleotides read TGTGCCAGCAGCGCTCAGGGGGCCCGCAGCACTGAAGCTTTCTTT.

The V and J genes are TRBV28 and TRBJ2-3; TRBD2 aligns across 10 bases. V was clipped by 6 bases and J by 2 bases; unmatched bases: 14. Per the germline V gene, CDR1 is MDHEN and CDR2 is SYDVKM. The CDR3 is 18 residues long. CDR3 residues: CASRPPGSGLAVTDTQYF. The CDR3 region has the DNA TGTGCCAGCAGACCTCCCGGGTCCGGACTAGCGGTCACAGATACGCAGTATTTT.

This chain uses TRBV10-3 with TRBJ1-4; D gene unclear. This CDR3 is built from 14 residues. From germline, CDR1 is ENHRY and CDR2 SYGVKD. V lost 10 bases and J lost 5, with 17 bases in between. DNA for the CDR3: TGTGCCACCCCGATAGAGGCACTCAATGAAAAACTGTTTTTT. Translating gives CATPIEALNEKLFF.

The chain carries TRBV4-2 and TRBJ2-3, with 10 nucleotides matching TRBD2. Germline values: CDR1 LGHNA, CDR2 YNFKEQ. The CDR3 runs 13 residues. V lost 5 bases and J lost 6; bases outside the gene matches: 2. CDR3 residues: CASSTSGTDTQYF. For the CDR3, the DNA is TGTGCCAGCAGCACTAGCGGGACGGATACGCAGTATTTT.

This chain joins TRBV6-2 or TRBV6-3 and TRBJ2-1; D not resolved. V shed 4 bases and J shed 7 bases, with 11 bases lying between them. This CDR3 is 13 amino acids long. Germline loops: CDR1 MNHEY, CDR2 SVGEGT. CDR3 sequence (DNA): TGTGCCAGCAGTTGGCTAGAAGCGAATGAGCAGTTCTTC. Amino acids: CASSWLEANEQFF.

The chain joins TRBV3-1 (or the pseudogene TRBV3-2) to TRBJ2-3, with TRBD2 matching over 8 bases. The CDR3 loop spans 14 amino acids. V was pared by 4 bases and J by 6 bases, with 6 bases of the junction left unmatched. Per germline, CDR1 LGHDT and CDR2 YNNKEL (reference sequence). The CDR3 DNA reads as TGTGCCAGCAGCCTCCGGGGGGGGCCCGATACGCAGTATTTT. Its translation: CASSLRGGPDTQYF.

This chain uses TRBV4-3 with TRBJ2-5, with TRBD2 matching 8 bases. Germline values: CDR1 LGHNA, CDR2 YSLEER. V lost 2 bases to trimming and J lost 9 bases; unmatched junction nucleotides: 8. CDR3 length: 14 residues. CDR3 in amino acids: CASSQSGGPDSQYF. The CDR3 DNA reads as TGCGCCAGCAGCCAAAGCGGGGGCCCAGATTCCCAGTACTTC.

The V and J genes are TRBV6-1 and TRBJ2-7; TRBD1 matches 8 bases. Germline V gene data show CDR1 as MNHNS and CDR2 as SASEGT. This CDR3 contains 15 residues. After removal of 0 bases from V and 2 bases from J, the junction contained 3 bases not matched to a gene. The CDR3 DNA is TGTGCCAGCAGTGAAGCTAGGACAGGGCCCTACGAGCAGTACTTC. Translated, it gives CASSEARTGPYEQYF.

In this sample, this clone turned up a few times. This chain joins TRBV28 and TRBJ2-3, with a weak D call TRBD1 (7 bases). Germline V gene sequence: CDR1 MDHEN, CDR2 SYDVKM. V lost 8 bases and J 3 bases, leaving 15 bases between the germline ends. The CDR3 runs 14 residues. CDR3 residues: CASRQGGRTDTQYF. Written as DNA, the CDR3 is TGTGCCAGCCGACAGGGAGGCAGGACAGATACGCAGTATTTT.

The chain recombines TRBV27 with TRBJ1-1, with unresolved D. The CDR3 covers 13 residues. CDR1 is MNHEY and CDR2 is SMNVEV in the germline V gene (reference sequence). With 5 bases removed from V and 3 bases from J, the gap between germline ends came to 10 bases. The CDR3 region has the DNA TGTGCCAGCAGTCGGGTTTTATACACTGAAGCTTTCTTT. It translates to CASSRVLYTEAFF.

The table lists this clone with a few counts. The rearrangement uses TRBV7-2 and TRBJ2-5; D may be TRBD1 (6 bases). The germline gives CDR1 SGHTA, CDR2 FQGNSA. Trimming stripped 4 bases from V and 5 bases from J, with 11 bases between. CDR3 size: 13 residues. The CDR3 loop reads CASSSGVRETQYF. In DNA form, the CDR3 reads TGTGCCAGCAGCTCAGGGGTTCGGGAGACCCAGTACTTC. The full variable domain, its missing parts supplied by reference TRBV7-2 and TRBJ2-5, is GAGVSQSPSNKVTEKGKDVELRCDPISGHTALYWYRQSLGQGLEFLIYFQGNSAPDKSGLPSDRFSAERTGGSVSTLTIQRTQQEDSAVYLCASSSGVRETQYFGPGTRLLVL.

This chain joins TRBV5-1 and TRBJ2-3; TRBD1 matches at 9 bases. Germline CDR1 and CDR2: SGHRS and YFSETQ. The ends lost 4 bases at V and 1 base at J; junction bases unmatched: 10. This CDR3 comprises 17 residues. Here the CDR3 DNA reads TGCGCCAGCAGCCCGGTCCCGGGACAGGGTGGCACAGATACGCAGTATTTT. Amino acids: CASSPVPGQGGTDTQYF.

Comments on this clone: The junction and the germline gene differ at one end; a read error may be behind it. The genes are TRBV12-5 and TRBJ1-6, with 8 bases matching TRBD1. Germline CDR1 LGHNT, CDR2 FRNRAP. The CDR3 length is 12 residues. CDR3 sequence reads: CASGSGTGSAEF. DNA of the CDR3: TGTGCTAGTGGTTCCGGGACAGGTTCGGCAGAGTTT. The whole variable domain, filled in from reference TRBV12-5 and TRBJ1-6, reads DARVTQTPRHKVTEMGQEVTMRCQPILGHNTVFWYRQTMMQGLELLAYFRNRAPLDDSGMPKDRFSAEMPDATLATLKIQPSEPRDSAVYFCASGSGTGSAEFGNGTRLTVT.

This CDR3 is CASSSQGAGSPLHF. CDR3 bases: TGTGCCAGCAGTTCCCAGGGGGCGGGTTCACCCCTCCACTTT. The V call is TRBV2, the J call TRBJ1-6; TRBD1 aligns across 8 bases. The junction had 6 bases not matched to a gene; V was cut back by 5 bases and J by 9 bases. The length of the CDR3 is 14 residues. Per the germline V gene, CDR1 is SNHLY and CDR2 is FYNNEI.

The J gene is TRBJ2-2, the V gene TRBV2; TRBD1 is a possible D gene (5 bases). The germline V gene has CDR1 SNHLY and CDR2 FYNNEI. The CDR3 runs 13 residues. Trimming pared 6 bases from V and 6 bases from J, leaving 11 bases between. The CDR3 nucleotides are TGTGCCAGCAGAATGACAGAGGCCGGGGAGCTGTTTTTT. Translated, it gives CASRMTEAGELFF.

The chain links TRBV28 to TRBJ2-7; D unclear. This CDR3 contains 12 residues. Germline-derived CDR1 and CDR2 are MDHEN and SYDVKM. V was shortened by 2 bases and J by 4 bases, with 6 bases between the two germline ends. CDR3 DNA: TGTGCCAGCAGTTTACCCTATTACGAGCAGTACTTC. Amino acids: CASSLPYYEQYF.

V is TRBV12-3 or TRBV12-4 and J is TRBJ2-7; D ambiguous. Between the trimmed V and J ends, which lost 6 bases and 3 bases, there was a span of 6 bases. The CDR3 consists of 11 residues. CDR3 sequence: CASRYSYEQYF. The CDR3 nucleotides read TGTGCCAGCAGGTACAGCTACGAGCAGTACTTC.